This TCR beta chain was found in a study of blood T cells in healthy people across ages. RNA extraction gave at least 5.5 micrograms of total RNA per sample. The germline V gene has CDR1 LGHNA and CDR2 YSLEER. The CDR3 runs to 16 residues. V lost 0 bases to trimming and J lost 5 bases; unmatched junction nucleotides: 7. The table lists this clonotype with a few counts. Primed by a sample-barcoded 5' primer and a J-beta primer mix, a second PCR proceeded for roughly 6 to 12 cycles. TCRdb passed the 5' RACE reads through MiXCR, listing each CDR3 protein once. This sample has roughly 560,000 distinct CDR3 sequences, with about 24% found just once. The same data also contributed to another study, on T cells of mothers and their children. That paper adds: T cell clones that were persistent and microchimeric went undetected.

The source is a boy younger than 18 in good health. The chain is built from TRBV4-3 and TRBJ2-3; the match to TRBD2 covers 8 bases. Sequenced material: blood. Written as DNA, the CDR3 is TGCGCCAGCAGCCAAGATTACCAGCGGGGGATAGATACGCAGTATTTT. It translates to CASSQDYQRGIDTQYF.